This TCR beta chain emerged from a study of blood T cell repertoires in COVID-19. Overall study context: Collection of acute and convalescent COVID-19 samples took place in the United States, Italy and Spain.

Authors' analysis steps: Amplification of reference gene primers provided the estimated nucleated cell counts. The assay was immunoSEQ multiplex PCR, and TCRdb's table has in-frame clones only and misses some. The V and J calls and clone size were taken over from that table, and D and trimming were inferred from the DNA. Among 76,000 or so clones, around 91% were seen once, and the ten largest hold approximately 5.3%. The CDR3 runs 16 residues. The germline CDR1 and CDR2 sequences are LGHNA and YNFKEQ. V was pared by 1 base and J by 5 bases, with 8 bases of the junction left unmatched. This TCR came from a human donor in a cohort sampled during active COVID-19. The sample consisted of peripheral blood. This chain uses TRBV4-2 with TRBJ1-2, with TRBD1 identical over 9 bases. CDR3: CASSQAGTGIWYGYTF. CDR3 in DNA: TGTGCCAGCAGCCAAGCCGGGACAGGGATTTGGTATGGCTACACCTTC.